The rows below give T cell receptor beta chains drawn from one sample of a study of cytomegalovirus exposure and HLA in healthy donors. Clones were read by immunoSEQ multiplex PCR, and TCRdb kept only the in-frame ones, dropping some. The data show some 140,000 clones, over 80% seen once. The sequenced sample consisted of PBMCs. The source is a woman in her 30s in good health and CMV-seropositive. Each CDR3 is given with its conserved first and last residue. A D gene is named only where the DNA matches it firmly. Clone size is not always given. Where it is, it says once, few, many or a class for expanded clones.

>TRBJ2-7|TRBD2|-|TRBV27
CASSLLTSGRQLEQYF
TGTGCCAGCAGTTTATTGACTAGCGGGAGACAACTCGAGCAGTACTTC
>TRBJ1-2|TRBD1|-|TRBV6-5
CASSRPDRGGVYTF
TGTGCCAGCAGTCGACCCGACAGGGGCGGCGTCTACACCTTC
>TRBJ1-1|-|-|TRBV6-6
CASSLSKGRGTEAFF
TGTGCCAGCAGTTTGTCGAAGGGGCGGGGCACTGAAGCTTTCTTT
>TRBJ2-1|TRBD2|-|TRBV2
CASRVLAGGYNEQFF
TGTGCCAGCAGAGTACTAGCGGGGGGTTACAATGAGCAGTTCTTC
>TRBJ1-5|-|-|TRBV9
CASSPGGIRTPQHF
TGTGCCAGCAGCCCAGGAGGGATCCGAACGCCCCAGCATTTT
>TRBJ1-6|-|-|TRBV15
CATSRRDSPLHF
TGTGCCACAAGCCGGAGGGATTCACCCCTCCACTTT
>TRBJ1-6|-|-|TRBV21-1
CASSKLTKTYNSPLHF
TGTGCCAGCAGCAAATTGACGAAGACTTATAATTCACCCCTCCACTTT
>TRBJ1-2|TRBD1|-|TRBV7-8
CASSSGQGVYGYTF
TGTGCCAGCAGCTCGGGACAGGGAGTCTATGGCTACACCTTC
>TRBJ2-6|TRBD1|once|TRBV13
CASSPDRKNNVLTF
TGTGCCAGCAGCCCGGACAGGAAGAACAACGTCCTGACTTTC
>TRBJ2-6|-|-|TRBV18
CASSPPGLRFRSGGANVLTF
TGTGCCAGCTCACCACCTGGCTTGAGGTTCCGGTCGGGTGGGGCCAACGTCCTGACTTTC
>TRBJ1-2|TRBD1|-|TRBV18
CASSTGANYGYTF
TGTGCCAGCTCTACAGGGGCTAACTATGGCTACACCTTC
>TRBJ2-1|-|-|TRBV11-2
CASSLANEQFF
TGTGCCAGCAGCTTAGCTAATGAGCAGTTCTTC
>TRBJ1-2|-|-|TRBV6-5
CASSYWEGSNYGYTF
TGTGCCAGCAGTTACTGGGAGGGCTCCAACTATGGCTACACCTTC
>TRBJ2-1|TRBD2|-|TRBV5-6
CASSRTSGEQFF
TGTGCCAGCAGCCGGACTAGCGGTGAGCAGTTCTTC
>TRBJ2-7|-|-|TRBV6-5
CASSGTRTGEQYF
TGTGCCAGCAGTGGGACACGCACGGGCGAGCAGTACTTC
>TRBJ2-3|TRBD2|-|TRBV28
CASSSRTSGMPDTQYF
TGTGCCAGCAGTTCTCGGACTAGCGGGATGCCAGATACGCAGTATTTT
>TRBJ2-5|-|-|TRBV5-1
CASSGWAAGQETQYF
TGCGCCAGCAGCGGGTGGGCAGCAGGGCAAGAGACCCAGTACTTC
>TRBJ2-5|TRBD2|-|TRBV5-1
CASKPGGPQETQYF
TGCGCCAGCAAGCCGGGGGGGCCCCAAGAGACCCAGTACTTC
>TRBJ2-1|-|-|TRBV27
CASSGLSAYNEQFF
TGTGCCAGCAGCGGACTTTCCGCCTACAATGAGCAGTTCTTC
>TRBJ1-1|TRBD1|-|TRBV19
CASSIDRGRTEAFF
TGTGCCAGTAGTATTGACAGGGGCCGGACTGAAGCTTTCTTT
>TRBJ1-1|-|-|TRBV15
CATSRDLGGNTEAFF
TGTGCCACCAGCAGAGATCTGGGGGGGAACACTGAAGCTTTCTTT
>TRBJ2-6|TRBD2|-|TRBV5-1
CASSLRRGGSSGANVLTF
TGCGCCAGCAGCTTGAGGCGGGGGGGCAGCTCTGGGGCCAACGTCCTGACTTTC
>TRBJ2-3|TRBD2|-|TRBV5-6
CASSMIAGGLGNTQYF
TGTGCCAGCAGTATGATAGCGGGGGGATTAGGGAATACGCAGTATTTT
>TRBJ2-1|-|-|TRBV6-6
CASRRYFF
TGTGCCAGCCGGAGGTATTTCTTC
>TRBJ2-2|-|-|TRBV11-3
CASSLGLSTGELFF
TGTGCCAGCAGCTTAGGCCTATCCACCGGGGAGCTGTTTTTT
>TRBJ2-7|-|-|TRBV6-1
CASSDGSKYEQYF
TGTGCCAGCAGTGACGGGAGTAAGTACGAGCAGTACTTC
>TRBJ2-1|TRBD2|-|TRBV29-1
CSLVGTSGRRSYNEQFF
TGCAGCCTCGTGGGGACTAGCGGGAGGAGGTCCTACAATGAGCAGTTCTTC